This TCR beta chain is from a study of tumor-infiltrating lymphocytes in primary liver carcinoma. Starting material for RNA and DNA co-extraction consisted of about 20-30 mg of unsorted bulk tissue. Five separate regions per tumor were sampled. TCR beta cDNA came from about 500 ng total RNA, primed with a constant-region primer. Three nested multiplex PCR rounds, a slightly modified ARM-PCR, produced the libraries for TCR beta. Primers for the first two PCR rounds were TRBV1-TRBV30 forward primers and a C-beta reverse primer (roughly 9 cycles per round). TCRdb reprocessed the multiplex PCR reads with MiXCR, giving one entry per CDR3 protein. This table has 60,000 or so distinct CDR3 sequences, roughly 70% appearing once. In germline, CDR1 is SGHDN, CDR2 FVKESK. V lost 1 base to trimming and J lost 12 bases, with 15 bases between them. The CDR3 consists of 13 residues.

Sequencing used liver tumor tissue from sampling region 2. Subset given: tumor region T2, inferior pole. The TCR sequence derives from a man aged 35-49 years with primary liver carcinoma and hepatitis B virus infection. This chain joins TRBV14 and TRBJ1-1; D gene ambiguous. The CDR3 DNA follows: TGTGCCAGCAGCCAAGTGGTTTCCCATAAAACTTTCTTT. Residues: CASSQVVSHKTFF.